This T cell receptor beta chain was identified during a study of T cell responses to AZD1222 COVID-19 vaccine. Study-level findings and limits: None of the repertoires were sampled until the peak T cell response had passed. A rise in Spike-specific TCR breadth and depth followed two AZD1222 doses. Across spike, vaccine-associated CD4 TCRs were found, dominant at 160-218 and 743-854. White British people made up most donors, females outnumbered males, and clonal diversity was possibly underestimated.

The germline V gene has CDR1 SGHTS and CDR2 YDEGEE. The ends were cut back, 0 bases at V and 8 bases at J, with 11 bases in the middle. The CDR3 totals 14 residues. Measured with immunoSEQ multiplex PCR; TCRdb has only the in-frame clones, and not every one. Here the sample spans fewer than 90,000 clones, roughly 84% being singletons. To note about this clone: Its antigen is currently unknown.

The clonotype comes from an adult in good health. The V and J genes are TRBV5-8 and TRBJ1-4; D gene unclear. Sequences were derived from peripheral blood, sampled on day 0 of AZD1222 vaccination. CDR3 in amino acids: CASSLEHLTEKLFF. CDR3 DNA sequence: TGTGCCAGCAGCTTGGAACACCTCACCGAAAAACTGTTTTTT.